This T cell receptor (beta chain) was identified during a study of T cells after yellow fever vaccination. This CDR3 is 19 amino acids long. Germline CDR1 reads SGHAT; CDR2 reads FQNNGV. V shed 5 bases, J shed 0 bases, and the junction held 16 bases outside the gene matches. This clonotype was found a few times. TCRdb reprocessed the 5' RACE reads via MiXCR and lists one record per CDR3 protein. The sample includes 250,000 to 300,000 distinct CDR3 sequences, approximately 8% seen only once; the top ten take around 3.3%. The sequenced sample was CD4+ T cells sorted from PBMCs, obtained 5 days after the yellow fever booster vaccination. This chain joins TRBV11-2 and TRBJ2-3, with 8 bases lining up with TRBD2. The source of this sequence is a man aged 18 to 29 who received the YFV17D yellow fever vaccine. CDR3 residues: CASSKHGPGGSYSTDTQYF. The CDR3, as DNA: TGTGCCAGCAGCAAACATGGGCCGGGGGGGAGTTATAGCACAGATACGCAGTATTTT.